The 31 T cell receptor beta chains given below trace back to one sample, sequenced in a study of beta chain features in type 1 diabetes. Findings of the study overall: For Type 1 diabetes patients, all four CD4+ subsets carried TCRB CDR3s that were moderately but significantly shorter.

Expressed TCRB transcripts were sequenced after all isolated RNA was converted to cDNA. The repertoire was sequenced with immunoSEQ multiplex PCR; TCRdb's copy has only in-frame clones and lacks some. The table has about 140,000 clones, about an eighth seen once; the top ten hold approximately 1.3%. These receptors have no identified antigens. Sequenced: central memory CD4+ T cells from blood. These TCRs come from a young man with type 1 diabetes.

This clone was observed many times. The rearrangement uses TRBV7-2 and TRBJ2-4, with 12 positions matching TRBD2. The CDR3 length is 18 residues. In germline, CDR1 is SGHTA, CDR2 FQGNSA. V gave up 2 bases and J gave up 0 bases; unmatched junction bases: 5. In DNA, the CDR3 is TGTGCCAGCAGCTTAAGACTAGCGGGGGATCTAGCCAAAAACATTCAGTACTTC. This gives the protein CASSLRLAGDLAKNIQYF.

The chain combines TRBV6-5 with TRBJ2-1, with 7 bases fitting TRBD2. The CDR3 extends over 14 amino acids. Germline CDR1 is MNHEY and CDR2 is SVGAGI. The trim removed 5 bases at V and 4 bases at J, leaving 5 bases unmatched. The CDR3 spells CASSETSWYNEQFF. The CDR3 coding sequence is TGTGCCAGCAGTGAGACTAGCTGGTACAATGAGCAGTTCTTC.

This chain joins TRBV4-1 and TRBJ1-2; tentatively, D is TRBD1 (5 bases). CDR1 is MGHRA and CDR2 is YSYEKL in the germline V gene. The CDR3 loop spans 16 amino acids. V lost 4 bases to trimming and J lost 0 bases, with 15 bases between them. The CDR3 is CASSPRQRVPNYGYTF. Here the CDR3 DNA reads TGCGCCAGCAGCCCAAGACAGAGGGTCCCTAACTATGGCTACACCTTC.

The chain recombines TRBV7-8 with TRBJ1-6; D is possibly TRBD1 (5 bases). Germline loops: CDR1 SGHVS, CDR2 FQNEAQ. V was clipped by 5 bases and J by 6 bases, with 14 bases between them. The CDR3 spans 15 residues. The CDR3 loop reads CASSPRAGTNSPLHF. The CDR3 nucleotides are TGTGCCAGCAGCCCGAGGGCAGGGACTAATTCACCCCTCCACTTT.

The chain has TRBV6-1 and TRBJ1-6; tentatively, D is TRBD1 (5 bases). The germline gives CDR1 MNHNS, CDR2 SASEGT. The V gene lost 1 base and the J gene lost 9 bases, with 10 bases spanning the gap. The CDR3 has 14 residues. The CDR3 sequence is CASSEEGRISPLHF. The CDR3 DNA reads TGTGCCAGCAGTGAAGAGGGGCGGATTTCACCCCTCCACTTT.

This clone was seen more than once but under ten times. The V and J genes are TRBV7-2 and TRBJ1-2; no definite D call. The CDR3 is 15 amino acids. Germline V gene sequence: CDR1 SGHTA, CDR2 FQGNSA. V was clipped by 2 bases and J by 2 bases, with 12 bases between them. CDR3 sequence (DNA): TGTGCCAGCAGCTTACCCCCCGTTGGCAACTATGGCTACACCTTC. The encoded protein is CASSLPPVGNYGYTF.

The chain uses TRBV11-1 and TRBJ2-1; D possibly corresponds to TRBD1 (6 bases). Germline assignment: CDR1 SGHAT and CDR2 FQDESV (reference sequence). The CDR3 extends over 16 amino acids. V was pared by 5 bases and J by 10 bases, with 24 bases between. CDR3 DNA sequence: TGTGCCAGCAGCCCCCTTGGGGGCCCGAAGGGATACGAGCAGTTCTTC. This gives the protein CASSPLGGPKGYEQFF. Drawing the rest from reference TRBV11-1 and TRBJ2-1, the complete variable domain is EAEVAQSPRYKITEKSQAVAFWCDPISGHATLYWYRQILGQGPELLVQFQDESVVDDSQLPKDRFSAERLKGVDSTLKIQPAELGDSAMYLCASSPLGGPKGYEQFFGPGTRLTVL.

V is TRBV30 and J is TRBJ1-6; TRBD1 matches at 8 bases. Germline trimming cut 3 bases from V and 8 bases from J; bases unmatched to any gene: 9. CDR1 and CDR2 (germline): GTSNPN, SVGIG (reference sequence). CDR3 length: 15 residues. CDR3 amino acids: CAWRALDRVDSPLHF. The CDR3 bases are TGTGCCTGGAGGGCCTTGGACAGGGTGGATTCACCCCTCCACTTT.

The chain has TRBV25-1 and TRBJ1-1; D is undetermined. Germline V lookup: CDR1 MGHDK, CDR2 SYGVNS. The CDR3 totals 12 residues. Trimming took 5 bases from V and 3 from J, leaving 7 bases between them. The CDR3 DNA is TGTGCCAGCAGTAGTTTGTACACTGAAGCTTTCTTT. It yields the protein CASSSLYTEAFF. The full variable domain, with the rest looked up from reference TRBV25-1 and TRBJ1-1, is EADIYQTPRYLVIGTGKKITLECSQTMGHDKMYWYQQDPGMELHLIHYSYGVNSTEKGDLSSESTVSRIRTEHFPLTLESARPSHTSQYLCASSSLYTEAFFGQGTRLTVV.

This clone turned up a few times. The chain carries TRBV7-3 and TRBJ2-7; D uncertain. With 2 bases removed from V and 1 base from J, the gap between germline ends came to 12 bases. The CDR3 covers 15 residues. Germline loops: CDR1 SGHTA, CDR2 FQGTGA. The CDR3 coding sequence is TGTGCCAGCAGCTTAGGGCCGGGCAGTTCCTACGAGCAGTACTTC. Translation gives CASSLGPGSSYEQYF.

The chain joins TRBV28 to TRBJ2-5; TRBD2 is a possible D gene (5 bases). V lost 6 bases to trimming and J lost 4 bases, with 12 bases between them. CDR1 is MDHEN, CDR2 SYDVKM, per germline. CDR3 length equals 13 residues. The CDR3 loop reads CASSRGIVETQYF. The DNA of the CDR3 is TGTGCCAGCAGCCGAGGGATTGTAGAGACCCAGTACTTC.

In the case of this clone: A junction end diverges from the germline sequence, so it may reflect a read error. The CDR3 loop reads CASSPTPGLAVHEQFF. In DNA, the CDR3 is TGTGCTAGCAGCCCAACCCCGGGACTAGCGGTACATGAGCAGTTCTTC. The V call is TRBV7-6, the J call TRBJ2-1; TRBD2 matches 11 bases. Germline assignment: CDR1 SGHVS and CDR2 FNYEAQ. CDR3 length: 16 residues.

The rearrangement joins TRBV10-3 to TRBJ1-1, with D possibly being TRBD1 (5 bases). V lost 7 bases to trimming and J lost 0 bases, with 12 bases between them. The CDR3 spans 14 residues. CDR1 is ENHRY, CDR2 SYGVKD, per germline. The CDR3 DNA is TGTGCCATCACGGCCGGGGCGGTGAACACTGAAGCTTTCTTT. This translates into CAITAGAVNTEAFF.

Only one count was recorded for this clone. The chain uses TRBV10-3 and TRBJ1-1; D unclear. The germline gives CDR1 ENHRY, CDR2 SYGVKD. This CDR3 has 12 residues. The V end was cut by 5 bases, the J end by 6 bases, with 10 bases between. CDR3 DNA sequence: TGTGCCATCAGTTATCCTCGGCCTGAAGCTTTCTTT. Protein product: CAISYPRPEAFF.

The chain recombines TRBV18 with TRBJ2-1; no definite D call. Germline CDR1 reads KGHSH; CDR2 reads LQKENI. Trimming took 8 bases from V and 7 from J, leaving 15 bases between them. The CDR3 is 13 amino acids. As DNA, the CDR3 is TGTGCCAGCAGATTTCCCGCTGGGAATGAGCAGTTCTTC. It specifies CASRFPAGNEQFF.

This chain connects TRBV11-2 to TRBJ2-3; TRBD2 matches 14 bases. This CDR3 region has 18 residues. The germline gives CDR1 SGHAT, CDR2 FQNNGV. Trimming removed 5 bases from V and 4 bases from J; junction bases left unmatched: 11. The DNA of the CDR3 is TGTGCCAGCAGCAATCTCCTGACTAGCGGGGGGGCAGCAGATACGCAGTATTTT. This encodes CASSNLLTSGGAADTQYF.

This clone was counted only a few times. The chain recombines TRBV29-1 with TRBJ2-1; 9 bases map to TRBD2. Looked up from germline, CDR1 is SQVTM and CDR2 is ANQGSEA. The CDR3 consists of 17 residues. J gave up 10 bases and V 7 bases, and 23 bases lay outside the gene matches. CDR3: CSGVFHTSGLSRGEQFF. Here the CDR3 DNA reads TGCAGCGGTGTCTTTCATACTAGCGGGCTTTCTCGGGGAGAGCAGTTCTTC.

The CDR3 loop reads CASSFSGRVNTEAFF. The CDR3 coding sequence is TGTGCCAGCAGCTTCTCTGGTCGAGTGAACACTGAAGCTTTCTTT. The chain employs TRBV11-1 and TRBJ1-1; no reliable D call. Germline-derived CDR1 and CDR2 are SGHAT and FQDESV (reference sequence). V was shortened by 3 bases and J by 0 bases, with 11 bases between the two germline ends. The CDR3 has 15 amino acids.

V and J are TRBV30 and TRBJ1-1; D is unresolved. In germline, CDR1 is GTSNPN, CDR2 SVGIG (reference sequence). The ends were cut back, 0 bases at V and 2 bases at J, with 7 bases in the middle. The CDR3 length is 13 residues. CDR3 bases: TGTGCCTGGAGTGTAAGTACCAACACTGAAGCTTTCTTT. It yields the protein CAWSVSTNTEAFF. Together with reference TRBV30 and TRBJ1-1, the CDR3 gives the full variable domain: SQTIHQWPATLVQPVGSPLSLECTVEGTSNPNLYWYRQAAGRGLQLLFYSVGIGQISSEVPQNLSASRPQDRQFILSSKKLLLSDSGFYLCAWSVSTNTEAFFGQGTRLTVV.

The sample holds a few counts of this clone. The J gene is TRBJ1-1, the V gene TRBV6-6, with D uncertain. In germline, CDR1 is MNHNY, CDR2 SVGAGI (reference sequence). Trimming pared 10 bases from V and 1 base from J, leaving 13 bases between. The CDR3 is 13 amino acids. Here the CDR3 DNA reads TGTGCCACCTCCAAGGATGAGAACACTGAAGCTTTCTTT. Translation: CATSKDENTEAFF.

In its sample, this clone was seen many times. Other nucleotide sequences from this sample produce the same CDR3. The rearrangement joins TRBV29-1 to TRBJ2-7; D is possibly TRBD1 (5 bases). Trimming took 0 bases from V and 13 from J, leaving 13 bases between them. The CDR3 covers 11 residues. From germline, CDR1 is SQVTM and CDR2 ANQGSEA. The chain's CDR3 is CSVEDGQGSYF. The DNA of the CDR3 is TGCAGCGTTGAAGATGGGCAGGGAAGTTACTTC.

The chain employs TRBV28 and TRBJ1-1; D not resolved. Germline lookup yields CDR1 MDHEN and CDR2 SYDVKM. The ends were cut back, 4 bases at V and 0 bases at J, with 9 bases in the middle. The CDR3 runs to 14 residues. Written as DNA, the CDR3 is TGTGCCAGCAGTTCGAGGCGCTTGAACACTGAAGCTTTCTTT. Translated, it gives CASSSRRLNTEAFF.

CDR3 coding DNA: TGTGCCAGCTCACCGAGGACAGACTCTGCAACTAATGAAAAACTGTTTTTT. The encoded protein is CASSPRTDSATNEKLFF. The rearrangement links TRBV18 to TRBJ1-4, with D maybe TRBD1 (6 bases). In germline, CDR1 is KGHSH, CDR2 LQKENI. The CDR3 runs 17 residues. V was cut by 3 bases and J by 0 bases, with 14 bases left in between.

This chain connects TRBV2 to TRBJ2-2; D uncertain. The CDR3 totals 15 residues. The V end was cut by 4 bases, the J end by 1 base, with 10 bases between. Germline V gene lookup returns CDR1 SNHLY and CDR2 FYNNEI. The CDR3: CASSVATMNTGELFF. Here the CDR3 DNA reads TGTGCCAGCAGTGTTGCTACAATGAACACCGGGGAGCTGTTTTTT.

Only a few counts were recorded for this clone. This chain links TRBV10-1 with TRBJ1-3; D call uncertain. There are 15 residues in the CDR3. Germline V gives CDR1 WNHNN, CDR2 SYGVQD (reference sequence). Trimming took 0 bases from V and 0 from J, leaving 6 bases between them. The CDR3 region is CASSESWNSGNTIYF. The DNA for the CDR3 is TGCGCCAGCAGTGAGTCATGGAACTCTGGAAACACCATATATTTT.

This clone occurred a few times. The chain couples TRBV6-6 to TRBJ1-6, with D unclear. V was pared by 5 bases and J by 10 bases, with 18 bases between. CDR1 is MNHNY and CDR2 is SVGAGI in the germline V gene (reference sequence). There are 15 residues in the CDR3. CDR3 sequence: CASSIRVGDGSPLHF. CDR3 bases: TGTGCCAGCAGTATACGGGTCGGGGATGGATCACCCCTCCACTTT.

V gene TRBV6-1 combines with J gene TRBJ1-1, with a possible D match to TRBD1 (6 bases). Trimming cost V 0 bases and J 7 bases, with 9 bases left between them. In germline, CDR1 is MNHNS, CDR2 SASEGT. The CDR3 runs to 13 residues. The CDR3 DNA follows: TGTGCCAGCAGTGAAGCGCGCAGGGGTGAAGCTTTCTTT. This gives the protein CASSEARRGEAFF.

This clone was found a few times. At one boundary the junction diverges from the germline segment, which might be a read error. The V gene is TRBV7-7, the J gene TRBJ2-2; D is undetermined. The CDR3 runs 15 residues. Looked up from germline, CDR1 is SSHAT and CDR2 is FNYEAQ (reference sequence). The CDR3 is CASSLGYGNTGELFF. CDR3 in DNA: TGTGCTAGCAGCTTAGGGTACGGGAACACCGGGGAGCTGTTTTTT.

This clone has a count of ten or more. The rearrangement links TRBV6-1 to TRBJ1-1; a weak D match, TRBD1 (6 bases). Germline lookup yields CDR1 MNHNS and CDR2 SASEGT. V lost 0 bases to trimming and J lost 9 bases, with 8 bases between them. The CDR3 extends over 12 amino acids. The CDR3 bases are TGTGCCAGCAGTGAAGCAGACAGGCAAGCTTTCTTT. It encodes CASSEADRQAFF.

V and J are TRBV30 and TRBJ1-1; possible D gene TRBD1, 5 bases. The CDR3 is 13 residues long. CDR1 and CDR2 from the germline V gene are GTSNPN and SVGIG (reference sequence). Between the trimmed V and J ends, which lost 5 bases and 1 base, there was a span of 11 bases. CDR3 bases: TGTGCCTGGTCGGGCAGGGCGAACACTGAAGCTTTCTTT. Encoded protein: CAWSGRANTEAFF.

This chain joins TRBV9 and TRBJ1-3, with D perhaps TRBD1 (5 bases). Germline CDR1 is SGDLS and CDR2 is YYNGEE. Trimming stripped 4 bases from V and 7 bases from J, with 15 bases between. This CDR3 comprises 14 residues. The CDR3 sequence is CASSLSGTENTIYF. For the CDR3, the DNA is TGTGCCAGCAGCTTATCTGGGACGGAGAACACCATATATTTT.